The TCR beta chain described here comes from a study of blood T cell repertoires in COVID-19. Looking at the study overall: Sites in the United States, Italy and Spain provided acute and convalescent COVID-19 samples. In each case, the material was cDNA or gDNA derived from T cells, B-cell-depleted T cells, or PBMCs.

This CDR3 region has 18 residues. V dropped 6 bases and J dropped 5 bases, with 29 bases sitting between them. Per the germline V gene, CDR1 is LGHNA and CDR2 is YNFKEQ. In the original analysis: Amplification with reference gene primers provided the estimates of nucleated cell counts. The repertoire was sequenced with immunoSEQ multiplex PCR; TCRdb's copy has only in-frame clones and lacks some. For V, J and clone size, that table is used; D and trimming come from the DNA. The table has about 260,000 clones, approximately 90% seen once; the top ten hold approximately 4%. V usage is TRBV4-2 and J usage is TRBJ2-7, with D possibly matching TRBD2 (6 bases). The receptor's source is a man between 18 and 29 years old with active or convalescent COVID-19. The specimen sequenced was peripheral blood. CDR3: CASSLSGSPVGDFDEQYF. The CDR3 DNA reads as TGTGCCAGCAGTCTCTCGGGCAGCCCCGTTGGGGACTTCGACGAGCAGTACTTC.